The 27 T cell receptor beta chains below all came from one sample that was sequenced in a study of blood T cell repertoires in COVID-19. Sequencing was performed with immunoSEQ multiplex PCR; in TCRdb, only in-frame clones are kept and a portion is missing. The table lists 200,000 to 300,000 clones, roughly four fifths of them singletons. Sequencing used peripheral blood. These receptors came from a man in his fifties with acute or convalescent COVID-19.

The chain employs TRBV7-3 and TRBJ1-2, with D tentatively TRBD1 (5 bases). V gave up 2 bases and J gave up 4 bases, with 14 bases separating them. The germline gives CDR1 SGHTA, CDR2 FQGTGA. The CDR3 has 15 amino acids. Written as DNA, the CDR3 is TGTGCCAGCAGCTTATACCCGGACAACCCCTATGGCTACACCTTC. Translated: CASSLYPDNPYGYTF.

This clone was seen a few times. V gene TRBV6-1 combines with J gene TRBJ1-5, with D possibly matching TRBD1 (5 bases). V was shortened by 2 bases and J by 13 bases, with 9 bases between the two germline ends. Per germline, CDR1 MNHNS and CDR2 SASEGT. The CDR3 contains 11 residues. The CDR3 DNA is TGTGCCAGCAGTGAACTCGGGGGGCAGCATTTT. The encoded protein is CASSELGGQHF.

The chain carries TRBV2 and TRBJ1-5; weak D call: TRBD1 (6 bases). The V gene lost 4 bases and the J gene lost 4 bases, with 14 bases spanning the gap. Per germline, CDR1 SNHLY and CDR2 FYNNEI. The CDR3 covers 15 residues. DNA of the CDR3: TGTGCCAGCAGTGGGGGGCAGGGGTGGAATCAGCCCCAGCATTTT. It yields the protein CASSGGQGWNQPQHF.

The chain couples TRBV5-8 to TRBJ1-5, with a possible D match to TRBD1 (6 bases). In germline, CDR1 is SGHTS, CDR2 YDEGEE. V lost 3 bases, J lost 2 bases, and 21 bases lay in between. The CDR3 has 18 residues. CDR3 in amino acids: CASSSGQFPEYGNQPQHF. In DNA form, the CDR3 reads TGTGCCAGCAGCTCGGGACAATTCCCCGAGTATGGCAATCAGCCCCAGCATTTT.

This clone has just a few counts. The chain carries TRBV6-5 and TRBJ1-3; D perhaps matches TRBD1 (6 bases). This CDR3 spans 15 amino acids. The V end was cut by 5 bases, the J end by 3 bases, with 14 bases between. The germline V gene has CDR1 MNHEY and CDR2 SVGAGI. CDR3 bases: TGTGCCAGCAGTCCTCGGACAGAAATTGGAAACACCATATATTTT. As protein: CASSPRTEIGNTIYF.

This chain joins TRBV19 and TRBJ1-1; the D is unclear. The germline gives CDR1 LNHDA, CDR2 SQIVND (reference sequence). Trimming cost V 2 bases and J 4 bases, with 14 bases left between them. CDR3 length: 15 amino acids. CDR3 region: CASSIWRAETTEAFF. In DNA, the CDR3 is TGTGCCAGTAGTATATGGAGGGCAGAGACCACTGAAGCTTTCTTT.

This chain uses TRBV4-1 with TRBJ2-7, with D perhaps matching TRBD2 (5 bases). The CDR3 is 17 residues long. The germline V gene encodes CDR1 MGHRA and CDR2 YSYEKL. V dropped 3 bases and J dropped 2 bases, with 20 bases sitting between them. CDR3 loop: CASSQFRRGRGTYEQYF. The CDR3 nucleotides are TGCGCCAGCAGCCAGTTTCGTCGGGGTCGGGGAACCTACGAGCAGTACTTC.

V and J are TRBV29-1 and TRBJ2-1, with a weak D call TRBD2 (6 bases). The CDR3 length is 14 residues. Germline lookup yields CDR1 SQVTM and CDR2 ANQGSEA. Between the trimmed V and J ends, which lost 7 bases and 0 bases, there was a span of 13 bases. The CDR3 reads CSGIDGSSYNEQFF. The CDR3 DNA follows: TGCAGCGGTATAGACGGGAGCTCCTACAATGAGCAGTTCTTC.

J is TRBJ1-4 and V is TRBV5-4, with a weak D call TRBD1 (6 bases). Between the trimmed V and J ends, which lost 10 bases and 5 bases, there was a span of 21 bases. Germline V gene sequence: CDR1 SGHNT, CDR2 YYREEE (reference sequence). This CDR3 contains 15 residues. The CDR3 reads CAVGDIREENEKLFF. The CDR3 coding sequence is TGTGCCGTGGGGGACATTCGAGAAGAGAATGAAAAACTGTTTTTT. The full variable domain, in which reference TRBV5-4 and TRBJ1-4 provide the parts outside the CDR3, is ETGVTQSPTHLIKTRGQQVTLRCSSQSGHNTVSWYQQALGQGPQFIFQYYREEENGRGNFPPRFSGLQFPNYSSELNVNALELDDSALYLCAVGDIREENEKLFFGSGTQLSVL.

The rearrangement uses TRBV24-1 and TRBJ2-7, with 9 positions matching TRBD1. This CDR3 is 15 amino acids long. Germline V gene lookup returns CDR1 KGHDR and CDR2 SFDVKD. V lost 4 bases and J lost 5; bases outside the gene matches: 8. The CDR3 spells CATSEHGTGFHEQYF. For the CDR3, the DNA is TGTGCCACCAGTGAGCACGGGACAGGGTTCCACGAGCAGTACTTC.

This chain connects TRBV27 to TRBJ1-1; perhaps TRBD1 as D (6 bases). The CDR3 has 14 amino acids. Germline V gene lookup returns CDR1 MNHEY and CDR2 SMNVEV (reference sequence). Trimming cost V 2 bases and J 0 bases, with 7 bases left between them. CDR3: CASSLRGMNTEAFF. DNA of the CDR3: TGTGCCAGCAGTTTAAGGGGGATGAACACTGAAGCTTTCTTT.

The chain carries TRBV2 and TRBJ1-6; 8 bases fit TRBD1. From germline, CDR1 is SNHLY and CDR2 FYNNEI. The CDR3 loop spans 15 amino acids. J lost 8 bases, V lost 7 bases, and 10 bases had no gene match. Here the CDR3 reads CASNTDRGDDSPLHF. The DNA for the CDR3 is TGTGCCAGCAATACCGACAGGGGTGATGATTCACCCCTCCACTTT.

The rearrangement uses TRBV18 and TRBJ2-7, with D perhaps TRBD2 (5 bases). The germline V gene encodes CDR1 KGHSH and CDR2 LQKENI. CDR3 length equals 16 residues. The germline V and J ends were trimmed by 1 base and 3 bases, with 16 bases remaining between them. The DNA of the CDR3 is TGTGCCAGCTCACCACTACAAGAGGGCAAGGTCTACGAGCAGTACTTC. Translation gives CASSPLQEGKVYEQYF. Full variable domain (outside the CDR3, taken from reference TRBV18 and TRBJ2-7): NAGVMQNPRHLVRRRGQEARLRCSPMKGHSHVYWYRQLPEEGLKFMVYLQKENIIDESGMPKERFSAEFPKEGPSILRIQQVVRGDSAAYFCASSPLQEGKVYEQYFGPGTRLTVT.

V gene TRBV7-9 combines with J gene TRBJ2-1, with TRBD1 matching 7 bases. V lost 4 bases to trimming and J lost 4 bases; unmatched junction nucleotides: 4. CDR3 length: 14 residues. The germline gives CDR1 SEHNR, CDR2 FQNEAQ (reference sequence). The CDR3 sequence: CASSSLTGYNEQFF. The CDR3 coding sequence is TGTGCCAGCAGCTCCCTGACAGGGTACAATGAGCAGTTCTTC.

The chain couples TRBV7-9 to TRBJ2-2, with D perhaps TRBD1 (6 bases). Trimming shortened V by 5 bases and J by 6 bases, and 16 bases separated the two germline ends. The CDR3 totals 15 residues. The germline CDR1 and CDR2 sequences are SEHNR and FQNEAQ (reference sequence). The CDR3 DNA reads TGTGCCAGCAGCCCCCGACAGGTCAGCGCCGGGGAGCTGTTTTTT. Its protein product is CASSPRQVSAGELFF.

Here the CDR3 reads CASSERRGGLGYTF. The CDR3 DNA reads as TGTGCCAGCAGTGAACGAAGGGGGGGACTAGGCTACACCTTC. V usage is TRBV6-1 and J usage is TRBJ1-2; maybe TRBD1 (6 bases). CDR3 length equals 14 residues. Per the germline V gene, CDR1 is MNHNS and CDR2 is SASEGT. V dropped 2 bases and J dropped 8 bases, with 15 bases sitting between them.

Only a few counts were recorded for this clone. V and J are TRBV6-5 and TRBJ1-2; a weak D match, TRBD1 (6 bases). Per the germline V gene, CDR1 is MNHEY and CDR2 is SVGAGI. The CDR3 has 12 amino acids. Trimming took 2 bases from V and 5 from J, leaving 6 bases between them. CDR3 protein: CASSYGQYGYTF. The CDR3 DNA reads as TGTGCCAGCAGTTACGGACAGTATGGCTACACCTTC.

V and J are TRBV28 and TRBJ2-3, with unresolved D. V was trimmed by 7 bases and J by 2 bases, leaving 13 bases between them. Germline V gives CDR1 MDHEN, CDR2 SYDVKM. The CDR3 contains 14 residues. The CDR3 reads CASNSRINTDTQYF. In nucleotides, the CDR3 is TGTGCCAGCAACTCGAGGATCAACACAGATACGCAGTATTTT.

This chain connects TRBV19 to TRBJ2-7; weak D call: TRBD1 (6 bases). In germline, CDR1 is LNHDA, CDR2 SQIVND (reference sequence). The CDR3 consists of 16 residues. The germline V and J ends were trimmed by 7 bases and 5 bases, with 24 bases remaining between them. The chain's CDR3 is CASTSTHRAVNHEQYF. The CDR3 DNA follows: TGTGCCAGTACCTCGACCCACAGGGCGGTGAATCACGAGCAGTACTTC.

The V and J genes are TRBV6-6 and TRBJ1-5; D not certain. Per the germline V gene, CDR1 is MNHNY and CDR2 is SVGAGI (reference sequence). The germline V and J ends were trimmed by 8 bases and 0 bases, with 11 bases remaining between them. This CDR3 has 14 amino acids. The CDR3: CASSAARSNQPQHF. The CDR3 DNA sequence: TGTGCCAGCTCTGCGGCGCGTAGCAATCAGCCCCAGCATTTT.

The chain has TRBV9 and TRBJ2-7; a possible D gene is TRBD1 (5 bases). The CDR3 runs 14 residues. V dropped 0 bases and J dropped 3 bases, with 10 bases sitting between them. CDR1 is SGDLS, CDR2 YYNGEE, per germline. CDR3: CASSVGVGDYEQYF. In DNA, the CDR3 is TGTGCCAGCAGCGTAGGGGTAGGGGACTACGAGCAGTACTTC. The full variable domain, with the rest looked up from reference TRBV9 and TRBJ2-7, is DSGVTQTPKHLITATGQRVTLRCSPRSGDLSVYWYQQSLDQGLQFLIQYYNGEERAKGNILERFSAQQFPDLHSELNLSSLELGDSALYFCASSVGVGDYEQYFGPGTRLTVT.

The chain combines TRBV3-1 (or the pseudogene TRBV3-2) with TRBJ1-2, with D possibly matching TRBD1 (5 bases). V shed 0 bases and J shed 7 bases, with 6 bases lying between them. This CDR3 region has 12 residues. Germline V CDR1 and CDR2: LGHDT, YNNKEL (reference sequence). This chain's CDR3 is CASSQDRAGYTF. The CDR3 nucleotides read TGTGCCAGCAGCCAAGACAGGGCTGGCTACACCTTC.

The V gene is TRBV2, the J gene TRBJ1-1; no definite D call. Trimming shortened V by 0 bases and J by 11 bases, and 16 bases separated the two germline ends. The CDR3 is made up of 14 amino acids. The germline gives CDR1 SNHLY, CDR2 FYNNEI. The CDR3 nucleotides are TGTGCCAGCAGTGAAGCGCTTTCGGGATTTAAGGCTTTCTTT. Translation gives CASSEALSGFKAFF.

The chain couples TRBV24-1 to TRBJ1-2, with D maybe TRBD1 (5 bases). Germline V lookup: CDR1 KGHDR, CDR2 SFDVKD. The V end was cut by 5 bases, the J end by 7 bases, with 13 bases between. The CDR3 loop spans 13 amino acids. DNA for the CDR3: TGTGCCACCAGTGGTAGCAGGGAGGGTGGCTACACCTTC. Protein: CATSGSREGGYTF.

The sample holds one count of this clone. The gene calls are TRBV3-1 (or the pseudogene TRBV3-2) and TRBJ2-5; D uncertain. Germline CDR1 and CDR2: LGHDT and YNNKEL (reference sequence). The CDR3 contains 13 residues. V was shortened by 1 base and J by 1 base, with 4 bases between the two germline ends. The CDR3 DNA follows: TGTGCCAGCAGCCAAGGGGCCCAAGAGACCCAGTACTTC. This translates into CASSQGAQETQYF.

The genes are TRBV10-3 and TRBJ1-4; TRBD1 matches at 8 bases. Looked up from germline, CDR1 is ENHRY and CDR2 is SYGVKD. This CDR3 has 16 residues. V shed 2 bases and J 4 bases; nucleotides not matched to a gene: 6. CDR3 sequence: CAISEPDRGGNEKLFF. DNA of the CDR3: TGTGCCATCAGTGAGCCAGACAGGGGAGGTAATGAAAAACTGTTTTTT.

The rearrangement joins TRBV4-2 to TRBJ2-1; 7 nucleotides line up with TRBD2. The CDR3 sequence is 16 residues long. Germline trimming cut 2 bases from V and 5 bases from J; bases unmatched to any gene: 9. From germline, CDR1 is LGHNA and CDR2 YNFKEQ. This CDR3 reads CASSQTNGGINNEQFF. In DNA, the CDR3 is TGTGCCAGCAGCCAAACTAACGGGGGGATTAACAATGAGCAGTTCTTC.